This passage covers 32 T cell receptor beta chains from one sample sequenced in a study of early T cells in non-severe SARS-CoV-2 infection. MiXCR was run by TCRdb on the 5' RACE reads, yielding one entry per CDR3 protein. In the table there are under 60,000 distinct CDR3 sequences, 7% to 9% of which are singletons. The sequencing sample was made of whole blood. The receptors here all came from an adult who was a healthcare worker with PCR-confirmed SARS-CoV-2 infection or an uninfected control (not recorded which).

Many counts were recorded for this clonotype. The rearrangement uses TRBV5-1 and TRBJ2-5, with 7 nucleotides matching TRBD2. V was pared by 5 bases and J by 5 bases, with 12 bases of the junction left unmatched. The germline V gene has CDR1 SGHRS and CDR2 YFSETQ. The CDR3 has 15 amino acids. For the CDR3, the DNA is TGCGCCAGCAGGATAGCGGGCTCTCGGGGGGAGACCCAGTACTTC. As protein: CASRIAGSRGETQYF.

The V and J genes are TRBV6-1 and TRBJ1-2; 8 bases match TRBD1. With V trimmed by 6 bases and J by 6 bases, 9 bases remained unmatched. The CDR3 contains 14 residues. CDR1 MNHNS and CDR2 SASEGT come from the germline V gene. The CDR3 here is CASRTGASLHGYTF. CDR3 nucleotide sequence: TGTGCCAGCAGGACAGGGGCGTCTCTCCATGGCTACACCTTC.

In its sample, this clonotype was seen many times. The J gene is TRBJ2-4, the V gene TRBV7-8; D perhaps matches TRBD2 (6 bases). Germline V lookup: CDR1 SGHVS, CDR2 FQNEAQ. The CDR3 has 15 residues. Trimming stripped 5 bases from V and 7 bases from J, with 18 bases between. CDR3: CASSPVVRGKNIQYF. The CDR3 bases are TGTGCCAGCAGCCCAGTAGTACGGGGGAAGAACATTCAGTACTTC.

This clonotype occurred many times. The chain is built from TRBV7-3 and TRBJ1-5; D is uncertain. Per germline, CDR1 SGHTA and CDR2 FQGTGA. V lost 5 bases to trimming and J lost 3 bases, with 11 bases between them. The CDR3 totals 14 residues. The CDR3 is CASSPAGDNQPQHF. The DNA for the CDR3 is TGTGCCAGCAGCCCCGCGGGCGACAATCAGCCCCAGCATTTT.

This clonotype was found a few times. The J gene is TRBJ1-2, the V gene TRBV4-1, with TRBD1 as a possible D gene (5 bases). The length of the CDR3 is 15 residues. Germline-derived CDR1 and CDR2 are MGHRA and YSYEKL. Trimming removed 0 bases at V and 4 bases at J, with 12 bases between. The CDR3: CASSQDRAMAYGYTF. CDR3 DNA: TGCGCCAGCAGCCAAGACAGGGCTATGGCCTATGGCTACACCTTC.

The chain links TRBV10-3 to TRBJ2-2, with TRBD2 identical over 8 bases. CDR1 and CDR2 (germline): ENHRY, SYGVKD. Trimming removed 4 bases from V and 0 bases from J; junction bases left unmatched: 7. The CDR3 extends over 17 amino acids. In nucleotides, the CDR3 is TGTGCCATCAGTGGTACCTTAGCGGGGCCGAACACCGGGGAGCTGTTTTTT. It is translated as CAISGTLAGPNTGELFF.

This clonotype has at least ten counts. The rearrangement joins TRBV12-3 or TRBV12-4 to TRBJ2-1; 15 positions match TRBD2. The CDR3 runs to 17 residues. Trimming took 2 bases from V and 7 from J; bases not matched to a gene: 6. The CDR3 sequence: CASSLYGLAGGANEQFF. CDR3 sequence (DNA): TGTGCCAGCAGTTTATACGGACTAGCGGGAGGGGCTAATGAGCAGTTCTTC.

The rearrangement links TRBV28 to TRBJ1-6, with 7 bases identical to TRBD1. The ends lost 7 bases at V and 4 bases at J; junction bases unmatched: 4. This CDR3 is 14 amino acids long. Germline V lookup: CDR1 MDHEN, CDR2 SYDVKM. CDR3 in DNA: TGTGCCAGCATTCCGACAGGGTATAATTCACCCCTCCACTTT. Its protein is CASIPTGYNSPLHF.

This clonotype was seen only a few times. The CDR3, as DNA: TGCGCCAGCAGCTTGGCTGACTTGAACACTGAAGCTTTCTTT. Protein product: CASSLADLNTEAFF. The chain combines TRBV5-1 with TRBJ1-1; no clear D gene. V was cut by 0 bases and J by 0 bases, with 6 bases left in between. The CDR3 is 14 amino acids. From germline, CDR1 is SGHRS and CDR2 YFSETQ.

This clonotype came up a few times. This chain's CDR3 is CASSLAGRGEANEKLFF. The CDR3 coding sequence is TGTGCCAGCAGCTTAGCTGGTAGGGGGGAGGCTAATGAAAAACTGTTTTTT. This rearrangement joins TRBV7-9 to TRBJ1-4; a possible D gene is TRBD1 (6 bases). The CDR3 length is 17 residues. Germline values: CDR1 SEHNR, CDR2 FQNEAQ (reference sequence). Trimming removed 0 bases at V and 3 bases at J, with 14 bases between.

This clonotype was recorded many times. The chain uses TRBV10-2 and TRBJ2-3; no clear D. The CDR3 length is 12 residues. Trimming shortened V by 4 bases and J by 2 bases, and 4 bases separated the two germline ends. The germline V gene has CDR1 WSHSY and CDR2 SAAADI. This chain's CDR3 is CASSGHTDTQYF. For the CDR3, the DNA is TGCGCCAGCAGTGGTCACACAGATACGCAGTATTTT.

This clonotype was seen only a few times. This chain joins TRBV10-3 and TRBJ2-5, with 9 bases aligning to TRBD2. The J segment lost 0 bases and the V segment lost 4 bases, leaving 6 bases of the junction unmatched. The CDR3 length is 16 residues. The germline gives CDR1 ENHRY, CDR2 SYGVKD. This CDR3 is CAISVRSGRYQETQYF. The CDR3, as DNA: TGTGCCATCAGTGTGAGAAGCGGGAGGTACCAAGAGACCCAGTACTTC.

This clonotype was detected many times. V gene TRBV29-1 combines with J gene TRBJ2-3; either TRBD1 or TRBD2 may fit D (7 bases each). This CDR3 comprises 16 residues. The germline CDR1 and CDR2 sequences are SQVTM and ANQGSEA. Trimming left V 6 bases short and J 2 bases short, with 21 bases between. Here the CDR3 reads CSVAGGTAPSTDTQYF. CDR3 bases: TGCAGCGTAGCCGGGGGGACAGCACCTTCCACAGATACGCAGTATTTT.

This clonotype has only a few counts. The rearrangement links TRBV5-5 to TRBJ1-1, with D possibly TRBD1 on 6 matching bases. The CDR3 totals 15 residues. Deletions cut 1 base from V and 2 bases from J, with 12 bases between. Germline values: CDR1 SGHKS, CDR2 YYEKEE (reference sequence). The CDR3, as DNA: TGTGCCAGCAGCTTGAACCCGACAGGCAACACTGAAGCTTTCTTT. Amino acid sequence: CASSLNPTGNTEAFF.

This clonotype was detected many times. This chain connects TRBV7-2 to TRBJ1-6; 8 nucleotides match TRBD1. The V gene end was trimmed by 2 bases and the J gene end by 0 bases; junction bases not matched to a gene: 12. The CDR3 contains 20 residues. Germline lookup yields CDR1 SGHTA and CDR2 FQGNSA. The CDR3 coding sequence is TGTGCCAGCAGCTTATTCCCCGCAATCACAGGGGGCTCCTATAATTCACCCCTCCACTTT. This sequence encodes CASSLFPAITGGSYNSPLHF.

In its sample, this clonotype was seen a few times. V is TRBV9 and J is TRBJ1-2; D is uncertain. This CDR3 comprises 17 residues. The V gene's germline CDR1 is SGDLS and CDR2 YYNGEE. The germline V and J ends were trimmed by 3 bases and 2 bases, with 20 bases remaining between them. CDR3 sequence (DNA): TGTGCCAGCAGCGAACCACTTACGACTAAAATCAACTATGGCTACACCTTC. Residues: CASSEPLTTKINYGYTF.

There are a few counts of this clonotype. The chain combines TRBV27 with TRBJ2-7, with 9 positions matching TRBD1. Germline-derived CDR1 and CDR2 are MNHEY and SMNVEV (reference sequence). The CDR3 covers 16 residues. V lost 1 base, J lost 3 bases, and 7 bases stayed unmatched. The CDR3 DNA follows: TGTGCCAGCAGTTTATGGACCCCGGGACAGGGCTACGAGCAGTACTTC. Protein product: CASSLWTPGQGYEQYF.

This clonotype was seen many times. V gene TRBV29-1 combines with J gene TRBJ2-5, with D possibly matching TRBD2 (5 bases). Between the trimmed V and J ends, which lost 3 bases and 1 base, there was a span of 15 bases. CDR3 length: 15 residues. In germline, CDR1 is SQVTM, CDR2 ANQGSEA. The CDR3 spells CSVEPLRGIQETQYF. CDR3 DNA: TGCAGCGTTGAGCCCCTCCGGGGAATCCAAGAGACCCAGTACTTC.

This clonotype was counted a few times. The gene calls are TRBV19 and TRBJ1-5; tentative D call: TRBD1 (6 bases). CDR1 and CDR2 from the germline V gene are LNHDA and SQIVND (reference sequence). Trimming took 6 bases from V and 4 from J, leaving 13 bases between them. CDR3 length equals 14 residues. The CDR3 here is CASRKQGGNQPQHF. CDR3 bases: TGTGCCAGTAGGAAACAGGGTGGGAATCAGCCCCAGCATTTT.

The V call is TRBV11-2, the J call TRBJ2-5; perhaps TRBD2 as D (5 bases). Looked up from germline, CDR1 is SGHAT and CDR2 is FQNNGV. The CDR3 consists of 15 residues. V was pared by 5 bases and J by 4 bases, with 17 bases between. This chain's CDR3 is CASSPTPTRGETQYF. CDR3 coding DNA: TGTGCCAGCAGCCCTACACCAACTCGGGGAGAGACCCAGTACTTC.

Within the sample, this clonotype is medium-sized. This chain connects TRBV7-6 to TRBJ2-2; perhaps TRBD2 as D (5 bases). The CDR3 consists of 14 residues. V was cut by 1 base and J by 4 bases, with 7 bases left in between. The germline V gene has CDR1 SGHVS and CDR2 FNYEAQ. The CDR3 here is CASSLVRATGELFF. DNA for the CDR3: TGTGCCAGCAGCTTAGTGCGGGCCACCGGGGAGCTGTTTTTT. The whole variable domain, remainder taken from reference TRBV7-6 and TRBJ2-2, is GAGVSQSPRYKVTKRGQDVALRCDPISGHVSLYWYRQALGQGPEFLTYFNYEAQQDKSGLPNDRFSAERPEGSISTLTIQRTEQRDSAMYRCASSLVRATGELFFGEGSRLTVL.

The V and J genes are TRBV19 and TRBJ2-6, with D hard to call. The germline gives CDR1 LNHDA, CDR2 SQIVND (reference sequence). Trimming removed 0 bases at V and 0 bases at J, with 3 bases between. There are 15 residues in the CDR3. The CDR3 here is CASSIESSGANVLTF. CDR3 nucleotide sequence: TGTGCCAGTAGTATAGAAAGCTCTGGGGCCAACGTCCTGACTTTC.

V and J are TRBV5-1 and TRBJ2-7, with TRBD1 identical over 8 bases. The CDR3 sequence is 13 residues long. V shed 0 bases and J 7 bases; nucleotides not matched to a gene: 3. Germline values: CDR1 SGHRS, CDR2 YFSETQ. The chain's CDR3 is CASSLGRTGEQYF. As DNA, the CDR3 is TGCGCCAGCAGCTTGGGGCGGACAGGGGAGCAGTACTTC.

The chain combines TRBV5-1 with TRBJ1-1, with 9 bases lining up with TRBD1. Trimming took 3 bases from V and 5 from J; bases not matched to a gene: 5. The CDR3 extends over 14 amino acids. In germline, CDR1 is SGHRS, CDR2 YFSETQ. The CDR3, as DNA: TGCGCCAGCAGCTGGACAGGGGAACGGACTGAAGCTTTCTTT. It encodes CASSWTGERTEAFF.

The chain joins TRBV6-4 to TRBJ2-1; D is undetermined. Germline V lookup: CDR1 MRHNA, CDR2 SNTAGT. CDR3 size: 13 residues. Trimming took 0 bases from V and 4 from J, leaving 4 bases between them. The CDR3 loop reads CASSDSTYNEQFF. CDR3 bases: TGTGCCAGCAGTGACTCGACATACAATGAGCAGTTCTTC.

This chain links TRBV19 with TRBJ1-2, with D unresolved. Per germline, CDR1 LNHDA and CDR2 SQIVND (reference sequence). Trimming shortened V by 6 bases and J by 2 bases, and 22 bases separated the two germline ends. The CDR3 length is 17 residues. This CDR3 is CASRHRTSLGTNYGYTF. The CDR3 bases are TGTGCCAGTAGACATAGGACCTCCCTAGGTACAAACTATGGCTACACCTTC.

This clonotype was counted many times. For the CDR3, the DNA is TGTGCCAGCAGCGGAGGGACTAGCGGGATCTACGAGCAGTACTTC. Protein product: CASSGGTSGIYEQYF. This rearrangement joins TRBV7-9 to TRBJ2-7, with 13 bases fitting TRBD2. J gave up 3 bases and V 5 bases, and 4 bases lay outside the gene matches. Germline loops: CDR1 SEHNR, CDR2 FQNEAQ (reference sequence). The CDR3 sequence is 15 residues long.

The chain combines TRBV6-2 or TRBV6-3 with TRBJ1-2, with D hard to call. The CDR3 loop spans 13 amino acids. The germline V gene encodes CDR1 MNHEY and CDR2 SVGEGT. Trimming cost V 6 bases and J 4 bases, with 12 bases left between them. The CDR3 DNA reads as TGTGCCAGCAGAACCCCGGGCATCTATGGCTACACCTTC. This encodes CASRTPGIYGYTF.

This clonotype was picked up a small number of times. J is TRBJ2-1 and V is TRBV27, with 12 nucleotides matching TRBD2. The J segment lost 9 bases and the V segment lost 2 bases, leaving 14 bases of the junction unmatched. CDR1 and CDR2 from the germline V gene are MNHEY and SMNVEV (reference sequence). This CDR3 region has 18 residues. This chain's CDR3 is CASSLLAGTSGLTGEQFF. For the CDR3, the DNA is TGTGCCAGCAGTTTACTGGCCGGGACTAGCGGGCTTACTGGTGAGCAGTTCTTC.

This clonotype occurred a few times. The J gene is TRBJ1-6, the V gene TRBV28, with TRBD1 identical over 8 bases. The CDR3 contains 14 residues. The germline gives CDR1 MDHEN, CDR2 SYDVKM. After removal of 6 bases from V and 8 bases from J, the junction contained 6 bases not matched to a gene. Written as DNA, the CDR3 is TGTGCCAGCAGAGGACAGGGCGCTTATTCACCCCTCCACTTT. It is translated as CASRGQGAYSPLHF.

V is TRBV14 and J is TRBJ2-5, with unresolved D. In germline, CDR1 is SGHDN, CDR2 FVKESK. The CDR3 consists of 11 residues. V shed 1 base and J shed 7 bases, with 4 bases lying between them. CDR3 protein: CASSQGWTQYF. In DNA form, the CDR3 reads TGTGCCAGCAGCCAAGGCTGGACCCAGTACTTC.

This clonotype was picked up a small number of times. The rearrangement uses TRBV9 and TRBJ2-2, with TRBD1 matching over 8 bases. V trimming: 3 bases; J trimming: 0 bases; junction bases outside the gene matches: 10. CDR1 and CDR2 from the germline V gene are SGDLS and YYNGEE. The CDR3 totals 18 residues. The CDR3 loop is CASSGGPRQGTNTGELFF. For the CDR3, the DNA is TGTGCCAGCAGCGGGGGCCCGAGACAGGGGACGAACACCGGGGAGCTGTTTTTT.